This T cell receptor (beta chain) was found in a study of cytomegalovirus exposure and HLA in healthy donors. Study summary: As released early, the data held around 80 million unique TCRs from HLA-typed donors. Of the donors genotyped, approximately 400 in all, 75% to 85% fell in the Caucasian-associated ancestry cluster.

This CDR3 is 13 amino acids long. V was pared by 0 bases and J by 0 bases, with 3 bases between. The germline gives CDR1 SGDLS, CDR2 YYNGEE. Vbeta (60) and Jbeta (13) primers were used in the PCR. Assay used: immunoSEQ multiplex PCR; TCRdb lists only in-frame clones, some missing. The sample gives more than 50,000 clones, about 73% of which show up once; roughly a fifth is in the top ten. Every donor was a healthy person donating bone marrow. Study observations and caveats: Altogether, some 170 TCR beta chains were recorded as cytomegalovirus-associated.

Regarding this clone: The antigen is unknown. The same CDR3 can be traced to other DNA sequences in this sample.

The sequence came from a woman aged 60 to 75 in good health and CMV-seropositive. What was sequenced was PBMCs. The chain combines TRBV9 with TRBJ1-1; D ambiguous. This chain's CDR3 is CASSVAVNTEAFF. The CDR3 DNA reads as TGTGCCAGCAGCGTAGCGGTGAACACTGAAGCTTTCTTT.